This entry describes one TCR beta chain. Antigen unknown. This specimen comes from a study of T-cell memory formation after mild COVID-19. CDR1 and CDR2 (germline): SEHNR, FQNEAQ (reference sequence). CDR3 length equals 13 residues. V was clipped by 3 bases and J by 3 bases, with 8 bases between them. TCRdb re-called the 5' RACE reads with MiXCR, one entry per CDR3 protein. This table holds approximately 350,000 distinct CDR3 sequences, under 30% found once. Study-wide points: Later expanders leaned toward CD4+, whereas clones contracting from day 15 to 85 were balanced CD4/CD8. Prior to infection, memory already included some responding clones, suggesting cross-reactive memory joined. Unconfirmed was the SARS-CoV-2 specificity of second-wave clones that peaked on day 37. Clones that contracted clustered mainly in CM and EM if CD4+ and in EMRA if CD8+.

The sample was PBMCs or a T cell subset sorted from them (not recorded which). V usage is TRBV7-9 and J usage is TRBJ2-5, with D unresolved. The clonotype comes from an adult woman who had mild COVID-19 (a few samples of this study predate the infection). Cell type and time point are not known. Written as DNA, the CDR3 is TGTGCCAGCAGCTTGCAGGAGAAAGAGACCCAGTACTTC. This encodes CASSLQEKETQYF.